This T cell receptor beta chain was sequenced in a study of vaccination and CD4 T cells after COVID-19. General study points: A nonsignificant rise from roughly 22 to 38 was seen in the median number of SARS-CoV-2-reactive clonotypes.

The Oncomine TCR Beta short-read assay sequenced DNA from cultured CD4+ T cells. MiXCR, applied by TCRdb to the PCR reads, yields one record per CDR3 protein. The data show around 25,000 distinct CDR3 sequences, under 65% seen once. This clonotype was found a few times. Antigen: not known. Treatment of the sample: approximately 9-day PBMC culture with coronavirus spike peptide pools or control peptides (ViraFEST assay). CDR1 and CDR2 from the germline V gene are SNHLY and FYNNEI. The germline V and J ends were trimmed by 4 bases and 2 bases, with 8 bases remaining between them. The CDR3 consists of 13 residues.

This sequence originates from a human donor who received a COVID-19 vaccine. Sample: CD4+ T cells from blood, cultured in vitro, taken after SARS-CoV-2 vaccination. This chain links TRBV2 with TRBJ1-2; D gene unclear. The DNA for the CDR3 is TGTGCCAGCAGTGTTAACGGCAACTATGGCTACACCTTC. As protein: CASSVNGNYGYTF.